Listed here are 11 T cell receptor beta chains from one sample, sequenced in a study of blood T cell repertoires in COVID-19. Method: immunoSEQ multiplex PCR; TCRdb's copy keeps in-frame clones and lacks some. The sample lists approximately 250,000 clones; around nine tenths were seen once. Sequenced sample: peripheral blood. The receptors here all came from a man in his forties with active or convalescent COVID-19.

The rearrangement joins TRBV7-5 to TRBJ1-1. TRBV7-5 is an annotated pseudogene. The CDR3 sequence is 13 residues long. CDR3 residues: CVRSLSCDTEAFF. In DNA form, the CDR3 reads TGTGTCAGAAGCCTTAGTTGTGACACTGAAGCTTTCTTT.

J is TRBJ2-7 and V is TRBV13, with 11 bases aligning to TRBD1. Germline V gene data show CDR1 as PRHDT and CDR2 as FYEKMQ (reference sequence). The CDR3 consists of 16 residues. J gave up 4 bases and V 1 base, and 6 bases lay outside the gene matches. The CDR3 bases are TGTGCCAGCAGCTTAGAGGGGACAGGGGGAGGTTACGAGCAGTACTTC. Protein product: CASSLEGTGGGYEQYF.

CDR3 residues: CASSSGHSGETQYF. CDR3 DNA sequence: TGTGCCAGCAGCTCCGGACACTCAGGAGAGACCCAGTACTTC. This chain links TRBV11-2 with TRBJ2-5, with D perhaps TRBD1 (5 bases). V lost 4 bases to trimming and J lost 4 bases, with 13 bases between them. Germline CDR1 SGHAT, CDR2 FQNNGV. CDR3 length: 14 residues.

This clone has only a few counts. The gene calls are TRBV19 and TRBJ1-5; D uncertain. This CDR3 has 12 amino acids. Between the trimmed V and J ends, which lost 2 bases and 7 bases, there was a span of 6 bases. The germline CDR1 and CDR2 sequences are LNHDA and SQIVND (reference sequence). CDR3 in amino acids: CASSIRGQPQHF. The CDR3, as DNA: TGTGCCAGTAGTATAAGAGGACAGCCCCAGCATTTT.

The chain has TRBV6-2 or TRBV6-3 and TRBJ1-2, with TRBD1 matching 9 bases. Germline V gene data show CDR1 as MNHEY and CDR2 as SVGEGT. The CDR3 extends over 13 amino acids. J gave up 8 bases and V 6 bases, and 7 bases lay outside the gene matches. The DNA of the CDR3 is TGTGCCAGCAGCGACAGGACAGGGGAGGGCTACACCTTC. It encodes CASSDRTGEGYTF.

The chain links TRBV5-5 to TRBJ2-2; 7 bases align to TRBD1. Per the germline V gene, CDR1 is SGHKS and CDR2 is YYEKEE (reference sequence). V shed 3 bases, J shed 6 bases, and the junction held 8 bases outside the gene matches. The CDR3 length is 15 residues. Here the CDR3 DNA reads TGTGCCAGCAGCTACGACAGGGTCAAACCCGGGGAGCTGTTTTTT. It yields the protein CASSYDRVKPGELFF.

This chain uses TRBV18 with TRBJ1-1; D possibly corresponds to TRBD1 (6 bases). CDR3 size: 13 residues. Germline CDR1 KGHSH, CDR2 LQKENI. Trimming shortened V by 6 bases and J by 6 bases, and 14 bases separated the two germline ends. In DNA form, the CDR3 reads TGTGCCAGCTCTCGGAAAGAGGGGGCTGAAGCTTTCTTT. Amino acid sequence: CASSRKEGAEAFF.

V gene TRBV3-1 (or the pseudogene TRBV3-2) combines with J gene TRBJ1-1, with 8 bases matching TRBD1. Germline trimming cut 3 bases from V and 11 bases from J; bases unmatched to any gene: 11. The germline CDR1 and CDR2 sequences are LGHDT and YNNKEL (reference sequence). The CDR3 length is 14 residues. CDR3 amino acids: CASSHQDRGGNAFF. CDR3 DNA: TGTGCCAGCAGCCATCAAGACAGGGGAGGGAATGCTTTCTTT.

The V and J genes are TRBV12-3 or TRBV12-4 and TRBJ2-5; D may be TRBD1 (5 bases). This CDR3 region has 13 residues. Trimming cost V 8 bases and J 6 bases, with 16 bases left between them. CDR3: CASSVGLDKTQYF. In DNA, the CDR3 is TGTGCCAGCTCTGTGGGGCTAGATAAGACCCAGTACTTC.

The chain recombines TRBV5-6 with TRBJ1-2; TRBD1 agrees at 9 bases. The CDR3 loop spans 17 amino acids. The germline V gene has CDR1 SGHDT and CDR2 YYEEEE. The ends lost 3 bases at V and 8 bases at J; junction bases unmatched: 17. Here the CDR3 reads CASSSTAGTGKIRGYTF. Written as DNA, the CDR3 is TGTGCCAGCAGCTCAACCGCCGGGACAGGGAAAATTAGGGGCTACACCTTC.

The chain recombines TRBV24-1 with TRBJ1-5; D is uncertain. CDR1 is KGHDR and CDR2 is SFDVKD in the germline V gene. This CDR3 spans 14 amino acids. Between the trimmed V and J ends, which lost 7 bases and 0 bases, there was a span of 9 bases. The CDR3 protein is CATSEIYSNQPQHF. The CDR3 coding sequence is TGTGCCACCAGCGAAATCTATAGCAATCAGCCCCAGCATTTT.